The rows below give T cell receptor beta chains drawn from one sample of a study of naive and memory T cell subsets. Each CDR3 protein gets one entry after TCRdb re-called the UMI-ligation and nested PCR reads with MiXCR. The table includes about 26,000 distinct CDR3 sequences, over 4% detected once. Sequencing was carried out using blood. These receptors all come from an adult in good health. Each CDR3 is given with its conserved first and last residue. The size of a clone is reported for some rows only, either as once, few or many, or as a class for expanded clones.

CDR3 protein: CSANDEQFF; V gene: TRBV29-1; clone size: many; J gene: TRBJ2-1
CDR3 protein: CASREGHLNGNEKLFF; V gene: TRBV2; clone size: -; J gene: TRBJ1-4
CDR3 protein: CASSYVGNEQYF; V gene: TRBV6-2/TRBV6-3; clone size: many; J gene: TRBJ2-7
CDR3 protein: CSARDTGPRGSSGVTYEQYF; V gene: TRBV20-1; clone size: -; J gene: TRBJ2-7
CDR3 protein: CASSSGVYSNQPQHF; V gene: TRBV28; clone size: many; J gene: TRBJ1-5
CDR3 protein: CASSDGDRGEQYF; V gene: TRBV6-4; clone size: -; J gene: TRBJ2-7
CDR3 protein: CASSFTGGAGDEQFF; V gene: TRBV7-3; clone size: medium-sized; J gene: TRBJ2-1
CDR3 protein: CASSRGTLDPYEQYF; V gene: TRBV5-1; clone size: many; J gene: TRBJ2-7
CDR3 protein: CASSQGLRLAGGEQYF; V gene: TRBV3-1; clone size: many; J gene: TRBJ2-7
CDR3 protein: CASSRGQAASGNTIYF; V gene: TRBV7-8; clone size: many; J gene: TRBJ1-3
CDR3 protein: CASSLDAVSTDTQYF; V gene: TRBV7-2; clone size: many; J gene: TRBJ2-3
CDR3 protein: CASSDLGATTDTQYF; V gene: TRBV2; clone size: many; J gene: TRBJ2-3
CDR3 protein: CASRKGQFANTGELFF; V gene: TRBV6-1; clone size: -; J gene: TRBJ2-2
CDR3 protein: CASSPGTGRSAGANVLTF; V gene: TRBV11-3; clone size: many; J gene: TRBJ2-6
CDR3 protein: CASSQDGGNSYNEQFF; V gene: TRBV4-3; clone size: many; J gene: TRBJ2-1
CDR3 protein: CASSQTSPGELFF; V gene: TRBV6-5; clone size: many; J gene: TRBJ2-2
CDR3 protein: CASSKWRLLSYEQYF; V gene: TRBV21-1; clone size: many; J gene: TRBJ2-7
CDR3 protein: CSGAQRDRDEQYF; V gene: TRBV29-1; clone size: many; J gene: TRBJ2-7
CDR3 protein: CASSLSGRGETQYF; V gene: TRBV7-2; clone size: -; J gene: TRBJ2-5
CDR3 protein: CSVVSSGIYEQYF; V gene: TRBV29-1; clone size: many; J gene: TRBJ2-7
CDR3 protein: CASSLRLNTEAFF; V gene: TRBV28; clone size: -; J gene: TRBJ1-1
CDR3 protein: CASSGDRGDNNEQFF; V gene: TRBV2; clone size: many; J gene: TRBJ2-1
CDR3 protein: CASSLGRSTDTQYF; V gene: TRBV5-6; clone size: few; J gene: TRBJ2-3
CDR3 protein: CASSMSGTGGSTNTGELFF; V gene: TRBV19; clone size: -; J gene: TRBJ2-2
CDR3 protein: CASSQDLIAGEGQYF; V gene: TRBV4-1; clone size: many; J gene: TRBJ2-7
CDR3 protein: CSVEGVIVYNEQFF; V gene: TRBV29-1; clone size: many; J gene: TRBJ2-1
CDR3 protein: CASSKQGAETEAFF; V gene: TRBV5-1; clone size: many; J gene: TRBJ1-1
CDR3 protein: CASSAMDGPYGYTF; V gene: TRBV19; clone size: many; J gene: TRBJ1-2
CDR3 protein: CASSGGPGELFF; V gene: TRBV18; clone size: many; J gene: TRBJ2-2
CDR3 protein: CATSDPTGGSNQPQHF; V gene: TRBV24-1; clone size: medium-sized; J gene: TRBJ1-5
CDR3 protein: CSVELRQGEQYF; V gene: TRBV29-1; clone size: many; J gene: TRBJ2-7
CDR3 protein: CASSSIRGSSYGYTF; V gene: TRBV11-2; clone size: many; J gene: TRBJ1-2
CDR3 protein: CASNDNSYTEAFF; V gene: TRBV25-1; clone size: many; J gene: TRBJ1-1
CDR3 protein: CASSLGRVWDTQYF; V gene: TRBV7-2; clone size: many; J gene: TRBJ2-3
CDR3 protein: CASSSTSGRSKNIQYF; V gene: TRBV19; clone size: -; J gene: TRBJ2-4
CDR3 protein: CASSSEYTGELFF; V gene: TRBV11-2; clone size: few; J gene: TRBJ2-2
CDR3 protein: CSVKGGPETQYF; V gene: TRBV29-1; clone size: many; J gene: TRBJ2-5
CDR3 protein: CASSSTTTGMNTEAFF; V gene: TRBV19; clone size: -; J gene: TRBJ1-1
CDR3 protein: CASSLANGENEQFF; V gene: TRBV11-3; clone size: many; J gene: TRBJ2-1
CDR3 protein: CSASPDSRYGYTF; V gene: TRBV20-1; clone size: many; J gene: TRBJ1-2
CDR3 protein: CASSLDSSTDTQYF; V gene: TRBV7-9; clone size: medium-sized; J gene: TRBJ2-3
CDR3 protein: CASSPQAEITDTQYF; V gene: TRBV28; clone size: many; J gene: TRBJ2-3
CDR3 protein: CASSLGSAEQPQHF; V gene: TRBV5-1; clone size: many; J gene: TRBJ1-5
CDR3 protein: CASSPSGTGVYNEQFF; V gene: TRBV28; clone size: many; J gene: TRBJ2-1
CDR3 protein: CASSQDEGLHYGYTF; V gene: TRBV4-2; clone size: medium-sized; J gene: TRBJ1-2
CDR3 protein: CASSQNPPTGELFF; V gene: TRBV6-2/TRBV6-3; clone size: many; J gene: TRBJ2-2
CDR3 protein: CASSTLAGGRHKNIQYF; V gene: TRBV7-2; clone size: -; J gene: TRBJ2-4
CDR3 protein: CASSLDTDTQYF; V gene: TRBV5-1; clone size: many; J gene: TRBJ2-3
CDR3 protein: CASSDSRGTEAFF; V gene: TRBV6-4; clone size: many; J gene: TRBJ1-1
CDR3 protein: CASSTRTSGLYNEQFF; V gene: TRBV9; clone size: many; J gene: TRBJ2-1
CDR3 protein: CASSHAGDSNQPQHF; V gene: TRBV6-2/TRBV6-3; clone size: many; J gene: TRBJ1-5
CDR3 protein: CASSPLGRGSNTEAFF; V gene: TRBV18; clone size: many; J gene: TRBJ1-1
CDR3 protein: CASSSLRGLAGSQETQYF; V gene: TRBV6-5; clone size: many; J gene: TRBJ2-5
CDR3 protein: CASSALGLAISYEQYF; V gene: TRBV14; clone size: many; J gene: TRBJ2-7
CDR3 protein: CASSTTSDEQFF; V gene: TRBV5-4; clone size: many; J gene: TRBJ2-1